This is a list of T cell receptor beta chains from one sample in a study of blood T cell repertoires in COVID-19. The repertoire was sequenced with immunoSEQ multiplex PCR; TCRdb's copy has only in-frame clones and lacks some. The sample has 70,000 to 85,000 clones; 90% are singletons. Sequenced: peripheral blood. These receptors were obtained from a human donor in a cohort sampled during active COVID-19. Both conserved end residues are part of each CDR3. The order of the fields is CDR3 DNA, CDR3 protein, clone size, D gene, CDR3 length, J gene, V gene. A D gene is named only where the DNA matches it firmly. Part of the rows lack a size; the others show once, few, many or a class for expanded clones.

CDR3 DNA: TGTGCCAGCAGTGCCCGACAGGGGAGCGGCTACACCTTC
CDR3 protein: CASSARQGSGYTF
clone size: NA
D gene: TRBD1
CDR3 length: 13
J gene: TRBJ1-2
V gene: TRBV25-1

CDR3 DNA: TGTGCCAGCGGCCGCACAGGGAGTAATTCACCCCTCCACTTT
CDR3 protein: CASGRTGSNSPLHF
clone size: NA
D gene: NA
CDR3 length: 14
J gene: TRBJ1-6
V gene: TRBV28

CDR3 DNA: TGTGCCAGCAGTTTAATCGTGGGGGACAGCCAGATGTCCTACGAGCAGTACTTC
CDR3 protein: CASSLIVGDSQMSYEQYF
clone size: NA
D gene: TRBD1
CDR3 length: 18
J gene: TRBJ2-7
V gene: TRBV28

CDR3 DNA: TGTGCCAGCAGTCGTGCCGGGGGTCGCTACGAGCAGTACTTC
CDR3 protein: CASSRAGGRYEQYF
clone size: NA
D gene: NA
CDR3 length: 14
J gene: TRBJ2-7
V gene: TRBV28

CDR3 DNA: TGTGCCAGCAGCCCCCGGCCGAACCCGGGGGATACGCAGTATTTT
CDR3 protein: CASSPRPNPGDTQYF
clone size: NA
D gene: NA
CDR3 length: 15
J gene: TRBJ2-3
V gene: TRBV7-2

CDR3 DNA: TGTGCCAGCAGCTTGGGACTAGCGGGAGGAGGCACAGATACGCAGTATTTT
CDR3 protein: CASSLGLAGGGTDTQYF
clone size: once
D gene: TRBD2
CDR3 length: 17
J gene: TRBJ2-3
V gene: TRBV7-6

CDR3 DNA: TGCGCCAGCAGCCAAAGAGCGGGGAGCTCCTACGAGCAGTACTTC
CDR3 protein: CASSQRAGSSYEQYF
clone size: NA
D gene: TRBD2
CDR3 length: 15
J gene: TRBJ2-7
V gene: TRBV4-1

CDR3 DNA: TGTGCCAGTAGTATAGAAAATCTTAGCAATCAGCCCCAGCATTTT
CDR3 protein: CASSIENLSNQPQHF
clone size: NA
D gene: NA
CDR3 length: 15
J gene: TRBJ1-5
V gene: TRBV19

CDR3 DNA: TGTGCCAGCAGCCAAGTGGAGGGTAGGACTGAAGCTTTCTTT
CDR3 protein: CASSQVEGRTEAFF
clone size: NA
D gene: NA
CDR3 length: 14
J gene: TRBJ1-1
V gene: TRBV4-2

CDR3 DNA: TGTGCCAGCAGTACCTCTTCAATCCGGGACAGGGGTAACTATGGCTACACCTTC
CDR3 protein: CASSTSSIRDRGNYGYTF
clone size: NA
D gene: TRBD1
CDR3 length: 18
J gene: TRBJ1-2
V gene: TRBV27

CDR3 DNA: TGTGCCAGCAGTGAATTTCGGGGCGGGAAGGAAGAGCAGTTCTTC
CDR3 protein: CASSEFRGGKEEQFF
clone size: once
D gene: NA
CDR3 length: 15
J gene: TRBJ2-1
V gene: TRBV25-1

CDR3 DNA: TGTGCCAGCAGCCTCCTCACCGGGGAGCTGTTTTTT
CDR3 protein: CASSLLTGELFF
clone size: NA
D gene: NA
CDR3 length: 12
J gene: TRBJ2-2
V gene: TRBV7-9

CDR3 DNA: TGTGCCAGCAGCTTAGCGGGAGAGTCCTACAATGAGCAGTTCTTC
CDR3 protein: CASSLAGESYNEQFF
clone size: NA
D gene: NA
CDR3 length: 15
J gene: TRBJ2-1
V gene: TRBV7-9

CDR3 DNA: TGTGCCAGCAGCATGGACAGTTACACCGGGGAGCTGTTTTTT
CDR3 protein: CASSMDSYTGELFF
clone size: NA
D gene: NA
CDR3 length: 14
J gene: TRBJ2-2
V gene: TRBV9

CDR3 DNA: TGTGCCAGCAGCGTCGGAGATACGCAGTATTTT
CDR3 protein: CASSVGDTQYF
clone size: NA
D gene: NA
CDR3 length: 11
J gene: TRBJ2-3
V gene: TRBV7-3

CDR3 DNA: TGTGCCAGTACCCGACCGGGGAACACTGAAGCTTTCTTT
CDR3 protein: CASTRPGNTEAFF
clone size: NA
D gene: NA
CDR3 length: 13
J gene: TRBJ1-1
V gene: TRBV19

CDR3 DNA: TGTGCCAGCAGTTTAGGGAGGGGCCCCTACGAGCAGTACTTC
CDR3 protein: CASSLGRGPYEQYF
clone size: NA
D gene: TRBD2
CDR3 length: 14
J gene: TRBJ2-7
V gene: TRBV27